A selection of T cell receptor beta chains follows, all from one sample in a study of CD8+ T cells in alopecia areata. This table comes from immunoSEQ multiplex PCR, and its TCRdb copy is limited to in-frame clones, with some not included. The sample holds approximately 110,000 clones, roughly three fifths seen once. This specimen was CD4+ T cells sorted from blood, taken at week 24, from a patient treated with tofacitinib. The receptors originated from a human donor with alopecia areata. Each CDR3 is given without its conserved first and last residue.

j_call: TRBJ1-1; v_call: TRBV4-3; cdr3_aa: ASSQGQTGVNTEAF
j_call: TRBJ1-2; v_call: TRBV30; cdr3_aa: AWSPTALGYGYT
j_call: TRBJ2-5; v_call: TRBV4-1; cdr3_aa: ASSRFSDSLQETQY
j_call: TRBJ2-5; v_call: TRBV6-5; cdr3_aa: AAAGQGRTQY
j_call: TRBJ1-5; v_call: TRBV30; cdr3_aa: AWSARSNQPQH
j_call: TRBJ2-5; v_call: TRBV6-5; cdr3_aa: ASSLGQGVQY
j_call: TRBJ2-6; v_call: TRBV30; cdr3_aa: AWRNYASSGANVLT
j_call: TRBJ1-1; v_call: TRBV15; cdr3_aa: ATSRGSYGNTEAF
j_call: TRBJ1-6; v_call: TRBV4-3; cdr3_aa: ASSQETGTLYNSPLH
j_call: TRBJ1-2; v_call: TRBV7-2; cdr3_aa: ASSQEGTGSWGYT
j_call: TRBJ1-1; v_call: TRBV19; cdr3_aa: ASRQNPARNTEAF
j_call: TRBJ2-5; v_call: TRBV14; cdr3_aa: ASSQGLLAGTQETQY
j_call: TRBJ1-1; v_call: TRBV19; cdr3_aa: ASSNLDSVKTF
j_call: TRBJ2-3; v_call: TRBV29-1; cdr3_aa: SVDRGLDTQY
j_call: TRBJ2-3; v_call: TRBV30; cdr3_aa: AWADGRGTDTQY
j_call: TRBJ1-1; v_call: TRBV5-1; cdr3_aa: ASSFRGPEAF
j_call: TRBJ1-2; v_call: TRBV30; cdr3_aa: AWSVHQGMYGYT
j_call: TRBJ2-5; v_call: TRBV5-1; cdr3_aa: ASSTQGGETQY
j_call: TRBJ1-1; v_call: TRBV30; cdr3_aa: AWRGKGGIKLNTEAF
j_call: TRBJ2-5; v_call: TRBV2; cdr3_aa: ASRDRLGTQY
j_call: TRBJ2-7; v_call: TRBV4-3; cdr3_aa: ASSQVTGNEQY
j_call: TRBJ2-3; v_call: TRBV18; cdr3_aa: ASSQAGGPSTADTQY
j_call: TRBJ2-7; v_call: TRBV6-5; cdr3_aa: ASSFDWTAAGEQY
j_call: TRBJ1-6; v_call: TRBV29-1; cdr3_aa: SVQIGSTYSPLH
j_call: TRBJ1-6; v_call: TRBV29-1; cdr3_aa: SVRDFNSPLH
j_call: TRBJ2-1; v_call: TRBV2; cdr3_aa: ASSEVRQGGEQF
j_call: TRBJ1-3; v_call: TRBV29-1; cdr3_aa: SGSSSGNTIY
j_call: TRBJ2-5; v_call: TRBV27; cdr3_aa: ASSSGTGSAETQY
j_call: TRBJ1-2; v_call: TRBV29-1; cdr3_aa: SVEPGTGGGYGYT
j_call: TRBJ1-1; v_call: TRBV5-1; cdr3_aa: ASSPTGTEAF
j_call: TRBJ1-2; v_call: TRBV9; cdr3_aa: ASSVGEGRKYYGYT